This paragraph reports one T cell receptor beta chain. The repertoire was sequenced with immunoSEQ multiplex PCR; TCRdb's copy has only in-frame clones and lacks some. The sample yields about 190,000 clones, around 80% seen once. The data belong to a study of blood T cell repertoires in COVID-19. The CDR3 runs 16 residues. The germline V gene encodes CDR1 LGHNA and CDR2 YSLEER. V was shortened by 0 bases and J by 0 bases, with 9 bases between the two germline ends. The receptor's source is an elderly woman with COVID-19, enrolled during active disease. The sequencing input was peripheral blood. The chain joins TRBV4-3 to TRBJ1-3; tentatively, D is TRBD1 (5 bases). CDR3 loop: CASSQDWGLSGNTIYF. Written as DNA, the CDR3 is TGCGCCAGCAGCCAAGATTGGGGCCTCTCTGGAAACACCATATATTTT.